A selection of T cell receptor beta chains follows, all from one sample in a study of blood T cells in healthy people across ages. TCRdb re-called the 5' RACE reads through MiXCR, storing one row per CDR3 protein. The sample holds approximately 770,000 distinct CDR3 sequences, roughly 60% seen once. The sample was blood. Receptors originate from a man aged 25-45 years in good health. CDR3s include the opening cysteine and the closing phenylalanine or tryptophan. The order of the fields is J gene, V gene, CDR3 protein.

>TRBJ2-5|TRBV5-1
CASSFGDTRSETQYF
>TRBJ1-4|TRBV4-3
CASSQDMTGWNEKLFF
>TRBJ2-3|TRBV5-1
CASSPPTGSTSTDTQYF
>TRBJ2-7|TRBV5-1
CASSLWTGPTYEQYF
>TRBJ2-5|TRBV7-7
CASSTLAGGRQETQYF
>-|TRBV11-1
CASSNRDMNYEQYF
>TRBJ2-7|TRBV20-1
CSAAPGSYEQYF
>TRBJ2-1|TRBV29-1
CSVDVAGGPRSFF
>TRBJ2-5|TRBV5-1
CASLGGPGETQYF
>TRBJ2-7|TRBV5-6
CASSLAQTYEQYF
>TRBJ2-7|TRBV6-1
CASTTSGGYEQYF
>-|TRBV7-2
CASSLRHWGLYEQYF
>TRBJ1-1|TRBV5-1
CASSLTGNRGYTEAFF
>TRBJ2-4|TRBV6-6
CASSAVGVAKNIQYF
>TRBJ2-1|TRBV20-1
CKGLAGPNEQFF
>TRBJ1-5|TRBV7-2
CASSFWSNQPQHF
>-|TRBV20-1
CSARQLTGARYEQYF
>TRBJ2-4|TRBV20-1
CSADRGDIQYF
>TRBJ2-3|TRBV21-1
CASSPLPWGSSGGRTDTQYF
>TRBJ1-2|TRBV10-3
CAISEARAIYGYTF
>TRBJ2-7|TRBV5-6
CASSPNRVGTYEQYF
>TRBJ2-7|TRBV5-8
CASSLVRSTTPSYEQYF
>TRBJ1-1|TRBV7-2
CASSLAALGTEAFF
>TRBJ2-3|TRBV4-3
CASSQDGQGFVGTDTQYF
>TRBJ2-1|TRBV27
CASSSDVGLSYNEQFF
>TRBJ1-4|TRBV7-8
CASSSGQFITNEKLFF
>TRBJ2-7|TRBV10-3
CAISGPRRSYEQYF
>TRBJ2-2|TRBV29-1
CSVRNTGELFF
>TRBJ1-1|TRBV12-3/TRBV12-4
CASSFVPRGTEAFF
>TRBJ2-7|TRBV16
CASSQSRPYEQYF
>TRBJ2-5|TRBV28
CASSLNSGGLETQYF
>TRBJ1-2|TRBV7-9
CASSLDGTGRGYGYTF
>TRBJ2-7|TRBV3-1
CASSPGTGWYEQYF
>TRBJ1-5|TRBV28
CASRSGGSQPQHF
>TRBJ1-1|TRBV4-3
CASSQGVVRDTEAFF
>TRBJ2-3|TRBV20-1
CSARGFFGVDTQYF
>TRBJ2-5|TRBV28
CASNPRLAGGGKTQYF
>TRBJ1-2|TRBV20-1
CSAIDTVRNNYGYTF
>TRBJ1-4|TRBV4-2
CASSQEGPFGQGAATNEKLFF
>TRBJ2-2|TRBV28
CAINTLAGGGIGELFF
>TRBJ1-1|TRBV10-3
CAISAPTGREAFF
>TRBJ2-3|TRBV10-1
CASSRGGPQYF
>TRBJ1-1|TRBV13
CASSVGASTEAFF
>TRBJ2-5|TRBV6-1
CASSEALWTVETQYF
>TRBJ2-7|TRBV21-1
CASSDRAGSYEQYF
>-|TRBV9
CASSARQGKLDEQYF
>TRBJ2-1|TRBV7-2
CASSLDPSLEQFF
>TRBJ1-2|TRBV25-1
CASSVRPPYGYTF
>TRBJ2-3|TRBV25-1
CASSPGRSTTDTQYF
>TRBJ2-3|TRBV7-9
CASSSRRHGTVFMSDTQYF